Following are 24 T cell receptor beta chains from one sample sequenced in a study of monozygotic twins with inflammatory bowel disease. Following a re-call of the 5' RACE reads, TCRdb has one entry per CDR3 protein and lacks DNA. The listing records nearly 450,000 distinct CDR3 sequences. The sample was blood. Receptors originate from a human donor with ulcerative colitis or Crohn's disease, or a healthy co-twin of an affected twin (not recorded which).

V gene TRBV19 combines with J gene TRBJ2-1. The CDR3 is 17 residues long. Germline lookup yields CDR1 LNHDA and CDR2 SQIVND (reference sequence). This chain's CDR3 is CASTHRPTIHGYNEQFF.

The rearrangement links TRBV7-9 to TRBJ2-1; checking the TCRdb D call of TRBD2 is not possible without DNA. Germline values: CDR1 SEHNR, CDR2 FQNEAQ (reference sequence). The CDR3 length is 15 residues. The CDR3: CASSHGTSGYNEQFF.

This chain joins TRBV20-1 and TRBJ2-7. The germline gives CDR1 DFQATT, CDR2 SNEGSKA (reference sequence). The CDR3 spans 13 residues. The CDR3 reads CSPTSPDSYEQYF.

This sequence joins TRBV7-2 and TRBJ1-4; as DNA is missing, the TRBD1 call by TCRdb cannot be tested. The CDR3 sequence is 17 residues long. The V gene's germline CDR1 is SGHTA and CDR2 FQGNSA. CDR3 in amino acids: CASSLNGAGLANEKLFF.

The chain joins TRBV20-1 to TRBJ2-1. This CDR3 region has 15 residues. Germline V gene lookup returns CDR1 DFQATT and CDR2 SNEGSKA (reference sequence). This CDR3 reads CSARDSRRLADEQFF.

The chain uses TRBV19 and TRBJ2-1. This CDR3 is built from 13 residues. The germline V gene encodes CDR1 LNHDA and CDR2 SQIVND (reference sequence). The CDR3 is CASGESSYNEQFF.

The CDR3: CASSSRTLSYEQYF. The V call is TRBV6-5, the J call TRBJ2-7; TCRdb gives TRBD1 as the D gene, but with no DNA this cannot be confirmed. The CDR3 sequence is 14 residues long. Germline CDR1 is MNHEY and CDR2 is SVGAGI.

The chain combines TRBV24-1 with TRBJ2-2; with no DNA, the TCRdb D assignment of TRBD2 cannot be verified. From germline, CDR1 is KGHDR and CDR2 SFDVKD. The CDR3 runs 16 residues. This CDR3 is CAASGTSGRAAGELFF.

CDR3 loop: CASSVQQGVEGPLYEQYF. J is TRBJ2-7 and V is TRBV5-4; TCRdb gives TRBD1 as the D gene, but with no DNA this cannot be confirmed. The CDR3 is 18 residues long. Germline assignment: CDR1 SGHNT and CDR2 YYREEE (reference sequence).

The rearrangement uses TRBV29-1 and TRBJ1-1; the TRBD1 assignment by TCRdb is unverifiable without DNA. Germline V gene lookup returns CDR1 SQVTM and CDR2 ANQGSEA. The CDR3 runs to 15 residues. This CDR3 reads CSVEDAHLGNTEAFF.

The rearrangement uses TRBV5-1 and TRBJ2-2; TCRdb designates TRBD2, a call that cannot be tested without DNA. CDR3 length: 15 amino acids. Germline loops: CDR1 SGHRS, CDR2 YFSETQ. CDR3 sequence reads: CASSFLAGQTGELFF.

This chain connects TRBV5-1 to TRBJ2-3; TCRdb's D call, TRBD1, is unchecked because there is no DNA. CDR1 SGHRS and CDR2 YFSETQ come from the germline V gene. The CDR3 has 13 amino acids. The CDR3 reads CASTRGSTDTQYF.

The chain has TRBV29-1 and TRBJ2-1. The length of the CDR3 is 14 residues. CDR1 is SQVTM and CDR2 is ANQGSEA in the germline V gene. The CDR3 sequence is CSVEGGTPHNEQFF.

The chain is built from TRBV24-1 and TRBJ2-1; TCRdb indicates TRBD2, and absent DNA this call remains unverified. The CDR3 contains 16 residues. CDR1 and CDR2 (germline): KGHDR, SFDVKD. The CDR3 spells CATSDLRTSGSDEQFF.

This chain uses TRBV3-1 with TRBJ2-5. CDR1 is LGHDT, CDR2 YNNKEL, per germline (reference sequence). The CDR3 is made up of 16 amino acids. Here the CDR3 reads CASSQGPTVGQETQYF.

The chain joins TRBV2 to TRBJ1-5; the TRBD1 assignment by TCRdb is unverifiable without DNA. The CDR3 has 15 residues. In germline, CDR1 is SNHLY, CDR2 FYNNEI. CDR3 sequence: CASSRQGIRDQPQHF.

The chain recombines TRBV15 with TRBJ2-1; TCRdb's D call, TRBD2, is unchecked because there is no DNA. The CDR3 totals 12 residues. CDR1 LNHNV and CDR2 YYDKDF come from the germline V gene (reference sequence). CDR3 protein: CATSAGGRVQFF.

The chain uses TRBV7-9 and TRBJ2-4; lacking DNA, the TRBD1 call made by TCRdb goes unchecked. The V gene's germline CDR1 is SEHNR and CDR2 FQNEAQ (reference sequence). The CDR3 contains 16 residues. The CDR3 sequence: CASSPPDRGSLNIQYF. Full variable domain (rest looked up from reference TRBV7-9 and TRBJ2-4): DTGVSQNPRHKITKRGQNVTFRCDPISEHNRLYWYRQTLGQGPEFLTYFQNEAQLEKSRLLSDRFSAERPKGSFSTLEIQRTEQGDSAMYLCASSPPDRGSLNIQYFGAGTRLSVL.

The CDR3 is CASSFAGSGIAEQYF. The chain couples TRBV7-2 to TRBJ2-7; TCRdb outputs TRBD2, but without DNA this stays unchecked. The CDR3 length is 15 residues. CDR1 is SGHTA and CDR2 is FQGNSA in the germline V gene.

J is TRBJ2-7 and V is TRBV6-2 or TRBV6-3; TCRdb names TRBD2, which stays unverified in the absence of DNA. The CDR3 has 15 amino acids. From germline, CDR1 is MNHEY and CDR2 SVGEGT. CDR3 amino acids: CASSYPAGGSYEQYF.

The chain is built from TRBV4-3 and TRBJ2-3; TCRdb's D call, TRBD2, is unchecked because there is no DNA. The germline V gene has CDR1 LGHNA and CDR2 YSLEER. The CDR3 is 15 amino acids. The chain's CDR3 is CASSQYSLLTDTQYF.

The chain's CDR3 is CASSSADTGELFF. This sequence joins TRBV5-5 and TRBJ2-2. CDR1 SGHKS and CDR2 YYEKEE come from the germline V gene (reference sequence). CDR3 length: 13 amino acids.

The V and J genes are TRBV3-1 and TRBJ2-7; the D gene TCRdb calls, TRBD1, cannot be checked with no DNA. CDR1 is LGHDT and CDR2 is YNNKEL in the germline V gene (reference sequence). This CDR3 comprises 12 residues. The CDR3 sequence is CASSQIQAKPYF.

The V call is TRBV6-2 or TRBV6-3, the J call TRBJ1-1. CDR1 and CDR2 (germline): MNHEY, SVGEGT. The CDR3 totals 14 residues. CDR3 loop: CASSYRRENTEAFF.